The present TCR beta chain was sequenced within a study of blood T cells in healthy people across ages. Together with a sample-barcoded 5' primer, a J-beta primer mix was included in a second PCR lasting about 7 to 12 cycles. TCRdb ran MiXCR on the 5' RACE reads and lists one entry per CDR3 protein. The data hold approximately 850,000 distinct CDR3 sequences, with 55% to 75% observed a single time. A few counts support this clonotype. Unmatched junction bases numbered 15, after V lost 4 bases and J lost 8 bases. The CDR3 runs 17 residues. Material for sequencing was blood. This receptor was obtained from a young man in good health. The chain recombines TRBV12-3 or TRBV12-4 with TRBJ2-1; 9 bases are shared with TRBD2. CDR3 nucleotide sequence: TGTGCCAGCAGTTCCCCCGGTGCGGGAGGGCAAGGGGATGAGCAGTTCTTC. Translating gives CASSSPGAGGQGDEQFF.